This entry describes one TCR beta chain. No antigen is known for it. These data originate in a study of STAT5B mutations in CD4+ large granular lymphocyte leukemia. For the study at large: Among healthy donors, a particular HLA allele went with more CDR3 'QG' motifs.

Regarding the study as a whole: Without putative leukemic clones, patient CD4-sorted repertoires remained more clonal than healthy CD4+ repertoires. 8/27 top patient clones versus 2/35 control clones were TRBV06-family.

Some clones are missing from TCRdb's copy, which holds only in-frame ones; the method was immunoSEQ multiplex PCR. The table has about 38,000 clones, over 70% seen once. The V gene's germline CDR1 is SGHVS and CDR2 FQNEAQ. CDR3 length: 15 residues. The V and J ends lost 3 bases and 2 bases respectively, with 14 bases between them. Sequencing input: CD4+ T cells from blood buffy coats. The chain joins TRBV7-8 to TRBJ2-7; D perhaps matches TRBD2 (6 bases). This clonotype was sampled from a human donor in good health. The CDR3 loop is CASSFGGGPPYEQYF. Written as DNA, the CDR3 is TGTGCCAGCAGCTTCGGGGGAGGCCCCCCCTACGAGCAGTACTTC.